Following are 4 T cell receptor beta chains from one sample sequenced in a study of T cell repertoires in cytomegalovirus infection. From the reads, TCRdb called clonotypes with MiXCR, one entry per CDR3 protein. This sample has approximately 500,000 distinct CDR3 sequences, with approximately 17% found just once. Sample: CD8+ T cells from PBMCs. The origin of the receptors is a human donor in good health (CMV status not recorded). Some clones in this sample may be carry-over from other donors' samples.

This clonotype was seen a handful of times. J is TRBJ1-2 and V is TRBV6-5, with 8 bases matching TRBD1. CDR1 and CDR2 from the germline V gene are MNHEY and SVGAGI. V shed 0 bases, J shed 2 bases, and the junction held 2 bases outside the gene matches. This CDR3 spans 15 amino acids. The CDR3 DNA reads as TGTGCCAGCAGTTACTCCGCAGGGGGCAACTATGGCTACACCTTC. Its translation is CASSYSAGGNYGYTF.

This CDR3 is CASYRGSYNSPLHF. The CDR3 region has the DNA TGTGCCAGCTACAGGGGCTCCTATAATTCACCCCTCCACTTT. V gene TRBV2 combines with J gene TRBJ1-6, with 7 bases that match TRBD1. From germline, CDR1 is SNHLY and CDR2 FYNNEI. V lost 8 bases, J lost 0 bases, and 1 base stayed unmatched. The CDR3 is 14 amino acids.

This clonotype was recorded many times. The V call is TRBV6-1, the J call TRBJ2-1; 8 positions agree with TRBD1. The CDR3 totals 12 residues. With 11 bases clipped from V and 4 bases from J, the junction kept 4 bases outside the gene matches. Germline values: CDR1 MNHNS, CDR2 SASEGT. The chain's CDR3 is CAGRTGYNEQFF. The CDR3 region has the DNA TGTGCCGGAAGGACAGGGTACAATGAGCAGTTCTTC.

As for this clonotype: A read error is possible here, since a much larger clone lies one base away. The gene calls are TRBV12-5 and TRBJ1-5, with D unresolved. The CDR3 runs 13 residues. Trimming took 5 bases from V and 0 from J, leaving 5 bases between them. The germline V gene has CDR1 LGHNT and CDR2 FRNRAP. CDR3 DNA sequence: TGTGCTAGTGGTCCCAATAGCAATCAGCCCCAGCATTTT. Translated: CASGPNSNQPQHF.